Listed below are T cell receptor beta chains from one sample, sequenced in a study of T cell responses to AZD1222 COVID-19 vaccine. Clones were read by immunoSEQ multiplex PCR, and TCRdb kept only the in-frame ones, dropping some. The repertoire holds 150,000 to 200,000 clones, with around 92% as singletons. This material consisted of peripheral blood, taken on day 0 of AZD1222 vaccination. All receptors derive from an adult in good health. CDR3s include the opening cysteine and the closing phenylalanine or tryptophan. The order of the fields is clone size, J gene, V gene, D gene, CDR3 protein, CDR3 DNA. D genes are given only for firm matches. Clone size is given for some rows only: seen once, a few or many times, or a class if the clone is expanded.

abundance: once
j_gene: TRBJ1-5
v_gene: TRBV27
d_gene: .
CDR3aa: CASSLFRENQPQHF
CDR3nt: TGTGCCAGCAGTTTATTCCGGGAGAATCAGCCCCAGCATTTT

abundance: .
j_gene: TRBJ2-6
v_gene: TRBV28
d_gene: .
CDR3aa: CASSPLGGAGANVLTF
CDR3nt: TGTGCCAGCAGTCCCTTGGGGGGGGCCGGGGCCAACGTCCTGACTTTC

abundance: .
j_gene: TRBJ1-2
v_gene: TRBV5-6
d_gene: .
CDR3aa: CASSLGVTYGYTF
CDR3nt: TGTGCCAGCAGCTTGGGGGTGACGTATGGCTACACCTTC

abundance: .
j_gene: TRBJ2-5
v_gene: TRBV18
d_gene: TRBD2
CDR3aa: CASSLDAGGQETQYF
CDR3nt: TGTGCCAGCTCACTAGACGCGGGGGGGCAAGAGACCCAGTACTTC

abundance: .
j_gene: TRBJ1-1
v_gene: TRBV10-1
d_gene: .
CDR3aa: CASSESSSVTEAFF
CDR3nt: TGCGCCAGCAGTGAGTCGTCAAGTGTAACTGAAGCTTTCTTT

abundance: few
j_gene: TRBJ2-7
v_gene: TRBV11-2
d_gene: TRBD1
CDR3aa: CASSPGQGASYEQYF
CDR3nt: TGTGCCAGCAGCCCAGGACAGGGGGCTTCCTACGAGCAGTACTTC

abundance: .
j_gene: TRBJ1-6
v_gene: TRBV3-1/TRBV3-2
d_gene: .
CDR3aa: CASSGHMNSPLHF
CDR3nt: TGTGCCAGCAGCGGACACATGAATTCACCCCTCCACTTT

abundance: once
j_gene: TRBJ2-1
v_gene: TRBV7-7
d_gene: .
CDR3aa: CASSKNQDQATEQFF
CDR3nt: TGTGCTAGCAGCAAAAACCAGGACCAGGCCACTGAGCAGTTCTTC

abundance: .
j_gene: TRBJ2-7
v_gene: TRBV28
d_gene: TRBD2
CDR3aa: CASSLGLAGGSYEQYF
CDR3nt: TGTGCCAGCAGTTTAGGACTAGCGGGCGGCTCCTACGAGCAGTACTTC

abundance: .
j_gene: TRBJ2-5
v_gene: TRBV11-2
d_gene: TRBD2
CDR3aa: CASSLVAGGRETQYF
CDR3nt: TGTGCCAGCAGCTTAGTTGCGGGGGGCCGAGAGACCCAGTACTTC

abundance: .
j_gene: TRBJ2-7
v_gene: TRBV5-1
d_gene: .
CDR3aa: CASSPAASAQSSYEQYF
CDR3nt: TGCGCCAGCAGCCCGGCCGCTAGCGCCCAAAGCTCCTACGAGCAGTACTTC

abundance: .
j_gene: TRBJ2-2
v_gene: TRBV5-1
d_gene: .
CDR3aa: CASSPVGALNTGELFF
CDR3nt: TGCGCCAGCAGCCCCGTAGGCGCCCTGAACACCGGGGAGCTGTTTTTT

abundance: .
j_gene: TRBJ1-2
v_gene: TRBV29-1
d_gene: .
CDR3aa: CSVALGGGGYTF
CDR3nt: TGCAGCGTTGCTCTAGGAGGGGGTGGCTACACCTTC

abundance: once
j_gene: TRBJ2-3
v_gene: TRBV7-3
d_gene: .
CDR3aa: CASSLRGAGAADTQYF
CDR3nt: TGTGCCAGCAGCTTAAGGGGGGCGGGAGCAGCAGATACGCAGTATTTT

abundance: .
j_gene: TRBJ2-7
v_gene: TRBV7-2
d_gene: TRBD2
CDR3aa: CASSLDLAGAYQQYF
CDR3nt: TGTGCCAGCAGCTTAGATCTAGCGGGAGCCTATCAGCAGTACTTC

abundance: .
j_gene: TRBJ1-4
v_gene: TRBV6-1
d_gene: .
CDR3aa: CASSEVTGWEKLFF
CDR3nt: TGTGCCAGCAGTGAGGTAACAGGGTGGGAAAAACTGTTTTTT

abundance: .
j_gene: TRBJ2-7
v_gene: TRBV3-1/TRBV3-2
d_gene: .
CDR3aa: CASSQAAFGGFEQYF
CDR3nt: TGTGCCAGCAGCCAAGCAGCTTTCGGCGGGTTCGAGCAGTACTTC

abundance: .
j_gene: TRBJ2-7
v_gene: TRBV15
d_gene: .
CDR3aa: CATSRETTGRYEQYF
CDR3nt: TGTGCCACCAGCAGAGAGACGACAGGGAGGTACGAGCAGTACTTC

abundance: .
j_gene: TRBJ1-1
v_gene: TRBV19
d_gene: .
CDR3aa: CASTPRGDLNTEAFF
CDR3nt: TGTGCCAGTACCCCGAGGGGGGATCTGAACACTGAAGCTTTCTTT

abundance: once
j_gene: TRBJ1-2
v_gene: TRBV9
d_gene: .
CDR3aa: CASSIHREANYGYTF
CDR3nt: TGTGCCAGCAGCATACACAGGGAAGCAAACTATGGCTACACCTTC

abundance: .
j_gene: TRBJ2-3
v_gene: TRBV2
d_gene: .
CDR3aa: CASSEGVLGSWTQYF
CDR3nt: TGTGCCAGCAGTGAAGGGGTACTAGGGTCATGGACGCAGTATTTT

abundance: .
j_gene: TRBJ1-2
v_gene: TRBV5-1
d_gene: TRBD1
CDR3aa: CASSLTGGNYGYTF
CDR3nt: TGCGCCAGCAGCCTGACAGGGGGCAACTATGGCTACACCTTC

abundance: once
j_gene: TRBJ2-2
v_gene: TRBV9
d_gene: .
CDR3aa: CASSVEPGELFF
CDR3nt: TGTGCCAGCAGCGTAGAACCCGGGGAGCTGTTTTTT

abundance: .
j_gene: TRBJ1-4
v_gene: TRBV3-1/TRBV3-2
d_gene: TRBD1
CDR3aa: CASSQDAKTPDRAFGKLFF
CDR3nt: TGTGCCAGCAGCCAAGACGCTAAGACCCCTGACAGGGCCTTCGGAAAACTGTTTTTT

abundance: .
j_gene: TRBJ1-4
v_gene: TRBV9
d_gene: .
CDR3aa: CASSSPGKGVEKLFF
CDR3nt: TGTGCCAGCAGCTCCCCGGGTAAGGGTGTTGAAAAACTGTTTTTT

abundance: .
j_gene: TRBJ1-6
v_gene: TRBV7-2
d_gene: TRBD1
CDR3aa: CASSSPTGGYSPLHF
CDR3nt: TGTGCCAGCAGCTCCCCGACAGGGGGTTATTCACCCCTCCACTTT

abundance: .
j_gene: TRBJ1-1
v_gene: TRBV5-1
d_gene: .
CDR3aa: CASSLEGRVNTEAFF
CDR3nt: TGCGCCAGCAGCTTGGAGGGCAGGGTGAACACTGAAGCTTTCTTT

abundance: once
j_gene: TRBJ1-2
v_gene: TRBV30
d_gene: TRBD1
CDR3aa: CAWRPDRGRVYGYTF
CDR3nt: TGTGCCTGGAGGCCCGACAGGGGGCGGGTCTATGGCTACACCTTC

abundance: .
j_gene: TRBJ1-2
v_gene: TRBV29-1
d_gene: TRBD1
CDR3aa: CSVAGTGYGYTF
CDR3nt: TGCAGCGTTGCCGGGACAGGCTATGGCTACACCTTC

abundance: .
j_gene: TRBJ2-7
v_gene: TRBV5-1
d_gene: .
CDR3aa: CASSENQQGGNEQYF
CDR3nt: TGCGCCAGCAGCGAAAATCAACAGGGGGGGAACGAGCAGTACTTC

abundance: .
j_gene: TRBJ2-7
v_gene: TRBV4-2
d_gene: .
CDR3aa: CASSQAGGTYEQYF
CDR3nt: TGTGCCAGCAGCCAAGCAGGGGGGACCTACGAGCAGTACTTC

abundance: .
j_gene: TRBJ1-2
v_gene: TRBV7-9
d_gene: .
CDR3aa: CASSLAASANYGYTF
CDR3nt: TGTGCCAGCAGCTTAGCGGCGTCGGCTAACTATGGCTACACCTTC

abundance: .
j_gene: TRBJ2-3
v_gene: TRBV5-6
d_gene: TRBD1
CDR3aa: CASSSTGADTQYF
CDR3nt: TGTGCCAGCAGCTCAACAGGGGCAGATACGCAGTATTTT

abundance: once
j_gene: TRBJ1-4
v_gene: TRBV4-3
d_gene: .
CDR3aa: CASSQRPTNEKLFF
CDR3nt: TGCGCCAGCAGCCAACGACCTACTAATGAAAAACTGTTTTTT

abundance: once
j_gene: TRBJ2-5
v_gene: TRBV5-1
d_gene: TRBD2
CDR3aa: CASSTGLAGGGQETQYF
CDR3nt: TGCGCCAGCAGCACCGGACTAGCGGGAGGAGGTCAAGAGACCCAGTACTTC

abundance: .
j_gene: TRBJ1-3
v_gene: TRBV9
d_gene: TRBD1
CDR3aa: CASSPGTGSGNTIYF
CDR3nt: TGTGCCAGCAGCCCCGGGACAGGGTCTGGAAACACCATATATTTT

abundance: .
j_gene: TRBJ1-1
v_gene: TRBV30
d_gene: .
CDR3aa: CAWVRAEAFF
CDR3nt: TGTGCCTGGGTTCGGGCTGAAGCTTTCTTT

abundance: .
j_gene: TRBJ1-1
v_gene: TRBV7-2
d_gene: .
CDR3aa: CASSFNRGNTEAFF
CDR3nt: TGTGCCAGCAGCTTCAACCGGGGAAACACTGAAGCTTTCTTT

abundance: .
j_gene: TRBJ2-7
v_gene: TRBV27
d_gene: TRBD2
CDR3aa: CASSPVRLAVYEQYF
CDR3nt: TGTGCCAGCAGTCCGGTTAGACTAGCGGTCTACGAGCAGTACTTC

abundance: .
j_gene: TRBJ1-3
v_gene: TRBV3-1/TRBV3-2
d_gene: .
CDR3aa: CASSLGTVFSGNTIYF
CDR3nt: TGTGCCAGCAGCCTAGGGACGGTCTTCTCTGGAAACACCATATATTTT

abundance: .
j_gene: TRBJ1-6
v_gene: TRBV3-1/TRBV3-2
d_gene: .
CDR3aa: CASSQGSSYNSPLHF
CDR3nt: TGTGCCAGCAGCCAAGGGAGCTCCTATAATTCACCCCTCCACTTT

abundance: .
j_gene: TRBJ2-2
v_gene: TRBV10-3
d_gene: .
CDR3aa: CAIREGTVNTGELFF
CDR3nt: TGTGCCATCAGAGAAGGGACGGTGAACACCGGGGAGCTGTTTTTT

abundance: few
j_gene: TRBJ2-7
v_gene: TRBV5-5
d_gene: .
CDR3aa: CASSWDVYEQYF
CDR3nt: TGTGCCAGCAGCTGGGACGTGTACGAGCAGTACTTC

abundance: .
j_gene: TRBJ1-2
v_gene: TRBV19
d_gene: TRBD1
CDR3aa: CASSTDRAYGYTF
CDR3nt: TGTGCCAGTAGTACCGACAGGGCATACGGCTACACCTTC